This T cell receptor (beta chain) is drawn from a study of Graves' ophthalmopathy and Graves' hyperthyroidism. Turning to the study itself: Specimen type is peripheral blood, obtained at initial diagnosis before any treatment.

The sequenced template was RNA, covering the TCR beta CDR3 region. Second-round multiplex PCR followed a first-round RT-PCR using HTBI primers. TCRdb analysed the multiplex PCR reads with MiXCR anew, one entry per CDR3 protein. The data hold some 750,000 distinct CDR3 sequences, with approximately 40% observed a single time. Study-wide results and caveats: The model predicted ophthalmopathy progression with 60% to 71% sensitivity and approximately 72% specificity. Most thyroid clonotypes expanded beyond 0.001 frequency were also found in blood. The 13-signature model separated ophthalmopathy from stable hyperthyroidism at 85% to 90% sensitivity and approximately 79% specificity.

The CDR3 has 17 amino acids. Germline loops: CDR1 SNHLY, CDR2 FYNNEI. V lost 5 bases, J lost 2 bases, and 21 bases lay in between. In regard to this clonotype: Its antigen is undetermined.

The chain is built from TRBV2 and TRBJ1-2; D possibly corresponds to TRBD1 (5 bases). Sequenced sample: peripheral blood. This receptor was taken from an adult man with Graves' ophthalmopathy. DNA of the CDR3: TGTGCCAGCAGTTACTTGGGGGAGGCTCCGCTAAACTATGGCTACACCTTC. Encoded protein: CASSYLGEAPLNYGYTF.